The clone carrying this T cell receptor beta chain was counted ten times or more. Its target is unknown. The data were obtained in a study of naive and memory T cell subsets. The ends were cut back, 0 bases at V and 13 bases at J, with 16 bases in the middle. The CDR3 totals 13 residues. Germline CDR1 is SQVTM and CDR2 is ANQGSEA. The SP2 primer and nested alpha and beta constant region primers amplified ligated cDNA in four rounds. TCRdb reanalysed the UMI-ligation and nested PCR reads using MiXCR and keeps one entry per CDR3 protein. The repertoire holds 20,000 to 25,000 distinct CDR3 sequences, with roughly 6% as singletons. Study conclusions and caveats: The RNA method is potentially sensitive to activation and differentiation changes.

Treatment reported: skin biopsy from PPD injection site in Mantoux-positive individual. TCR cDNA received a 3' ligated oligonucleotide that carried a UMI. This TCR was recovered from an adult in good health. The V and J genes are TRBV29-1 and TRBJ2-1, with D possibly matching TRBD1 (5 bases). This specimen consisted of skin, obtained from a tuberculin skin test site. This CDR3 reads CSVEDHGRRAQFF. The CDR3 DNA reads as TGCAGCGTTGAAGATCATGGGCGCAGGGCCCAGTTCTTC.